The following is a T cell receptor (beta chain) sequence with its context. Its cognate antigen has yet to be identified. No base quality information exists; no much larger clone differs at one position. Counted from cysteine to phenylalanine, this CDR3 has 15 amino acids. Kept here is only the CDR3 DNA, which spans 45 bases and is read in frame from base 1. The junction shows trimming of 3 bases on V and 2 bases on J, and the gene matches do not reach 6 bases of it. The germline V gene (reference sequence) provides CDR1 LNHDA and CDR2 SQIVND. TCRbeta CDR3 regions were amplified from genomic DNA by means of the immunoSEQ Assay, a bias-controlled multiplex PCR. The study's own analysis went as follows. The number of nucleated cells in each sample was estimated from the amplification of reference gene primers within the assay. To quantify the absolute abundance of each unique TCRbeta CDR3 rearrangement, sequence reads were collapsed and filtered. Productive Simpson clonality was computed per sample as the square root of Simpson's diversity index over productive rearrangements. The table was pulled from immuneACCESS by TCRdb, which kept in-frame rearrangements only. Such tables lose some clones; where checked, under half of the loss comes from unresolved V genes, and the rest has no known cause. Clonal size and the V and J genes are those of that table, whereas D and trimming came from the DNA. A total of around 250,000 clones appear in this sample, 86% of them only once. The ten biggest clones cover approximately 8.2% of the sample.

Each collaborating institution followed its own protocols to collect whole blood in K2EDTA tubes. Collaborator samples were shipped for TCRbeta analysis as frozen whole blood, isolated PBMCs, or DNA extracted from either sample type. These data are taken from a study of blood T cell repertoires in COVID-19 (dated by TCRdb to 2020 to 2021). With respect to the entire study: Samples from collaborators originated in the United States, Italy and Spain and spanned both the acute and convalescent phases of COVID-19. The material from the prospective study consisted of cDNA or gDNA derived from T cells, B-cell-depleted T cells, or PBMCs. The dataset comprised deeply sampled blood TCRbeta repertoires from subjects exposed to, actively infected with, or recovered from COVID-19. The repertoires were released in a freely available public database intended as a resource for research on the immune response to SARS-CoV-2. The samples were drawn from the first 160 participants of the ongoing ImmuneRACE study and from 950 to 1,500 subjects provided by 6 global collaborators. Sample metadata almost always included a de-identified subject ID, COVID-19 status, age in years and sex. Where available, HLA class I and class II types were taken from metadata supplied by the sample provider and were not determined by assay-based typing. The paper's findings and limits, for the study overall: The quantity of clinical and demographic metadata differed by source and by participant and was supplied without curation.

The chain joins TRBV19 to TRBJ1-2; the junction holds 7 bases that match TRBD1. The clonotype was recovered from a man aged 40-49 years with active or convalescent COVID-19. Sequenced input: peripheral blood. The DNA sequence is given as TGTGCCAGTAGTATTAGGGGGACAGTCAACTATGGCTACACCTTC. Its protein is CASSIRGTVNYGYTF.